This T cell receptor (beta chain) was captured by sequencing in a study of OX40 agonist ivuxolimab in advanced cancers. Study-wide context: Patients were treated with ivuxolimab, an agonistic anti-OX40 (CD134) antibody.

CDR3 size: 15 residues. Unmatched junction bases numbered 4, after V lost 1 base and J lost 5 bases. CDR1 and CDR2 (germline): LNHNV, YYDKDF (reference sequence). The study's findings and limits: CD4+ T cells averaged fewer expanded clones than CD8+ T cells.

A note on this clone: Its target is unknown.

Libraries were prepared by immunoSEQ multiplex PCR; TCRdb keeps only in-frame clonotypes and omits some of them. The sample consists of 25,000 or so clones, 60% to 85% of them appearing once. This TCR was recovered from an adult with an advanced solid tumor such as melanoma, head and neck, liver or kidney cancer. The sample in question was CD4+ or CD8+ T cells sorted from blood, obtained in a trial of the OX40 agonist ivuxolimab. The chain combines TRBV15 with TRBJ2-3, with 9 bases that match TRBD1. The DNA of the CDR3 is TGTGCCACCAGCAGAGCAGGGACAGGGAGAGATACGCAGTATTTT. Translation: CATSRAGTGRDTQYF. The full variable domain, rest sourced from reference TRBV15 and TRBJ2-3, is DAMVIQNPRYQVTQFGKPVTLSCSQTLNHNVMYWYQQKSSQAPKLLFHYYDKDFNNEADTPDNFQSRRPNTSFCFLDIRSPGLGDTAMYLCATSRAGTGRDTQYFGPGTRLTVL.